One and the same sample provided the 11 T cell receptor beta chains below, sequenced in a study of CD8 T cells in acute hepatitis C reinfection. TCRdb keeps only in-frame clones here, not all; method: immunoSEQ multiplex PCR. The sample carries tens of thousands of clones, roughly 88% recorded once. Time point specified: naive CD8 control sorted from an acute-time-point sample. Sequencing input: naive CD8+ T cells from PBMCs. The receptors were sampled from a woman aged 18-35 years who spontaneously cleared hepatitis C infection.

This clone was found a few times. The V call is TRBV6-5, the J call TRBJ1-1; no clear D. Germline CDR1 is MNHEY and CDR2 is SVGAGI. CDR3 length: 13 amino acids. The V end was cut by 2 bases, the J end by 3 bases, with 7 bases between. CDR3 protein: CASSYGLHTEAFF. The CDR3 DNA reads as TGTGCCAGCAGTTACGGCCTCCACACTGAAGCTTTCTTT.

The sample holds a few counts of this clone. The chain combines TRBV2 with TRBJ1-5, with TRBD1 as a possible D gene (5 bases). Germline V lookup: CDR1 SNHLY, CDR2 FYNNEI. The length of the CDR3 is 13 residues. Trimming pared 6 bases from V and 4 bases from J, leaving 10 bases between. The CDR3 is CASRTAGNQPQHF. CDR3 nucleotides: TGTGCCAGCAGGACAGCGGGAAATCAGCCCCAGCATTTT.

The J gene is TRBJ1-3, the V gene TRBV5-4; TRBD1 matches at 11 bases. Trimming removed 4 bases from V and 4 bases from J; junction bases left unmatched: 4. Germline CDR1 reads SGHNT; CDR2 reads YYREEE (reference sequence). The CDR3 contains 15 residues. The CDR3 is CASSIGTGGGNTIYF. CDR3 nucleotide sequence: TGTGCCAGCAGCATAGGGACAGGGGGGGGAAACACCATATATTTT.

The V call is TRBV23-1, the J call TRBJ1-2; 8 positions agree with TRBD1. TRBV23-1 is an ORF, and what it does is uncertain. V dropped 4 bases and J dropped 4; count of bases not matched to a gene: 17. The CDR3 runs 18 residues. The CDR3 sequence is CASSPGTQGGSSGYGYTF. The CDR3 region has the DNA TGCGCCAGCAGTCCAGGCACACAGGGGGGGAGTTCGGGCTATGGCTACACCTTC.

The CDR3: CASSYRTGEDRYTF. DNA of the CDR3: TGTGCCAGCAGTTACCGCACAGGGGAGGACCGCTACACCTTC. The chain couples TRBV6-5 to TRBJ1-2; 7 nucleotides align to TRBD1. CDR1 is MNHEY, CDR2 SVGAGI, per germline. Losses at the gene ends were 2 bases for V and 9 bases for J; bases not matched to a gene: 9. The CDR3 is made up of 14 amino acids.

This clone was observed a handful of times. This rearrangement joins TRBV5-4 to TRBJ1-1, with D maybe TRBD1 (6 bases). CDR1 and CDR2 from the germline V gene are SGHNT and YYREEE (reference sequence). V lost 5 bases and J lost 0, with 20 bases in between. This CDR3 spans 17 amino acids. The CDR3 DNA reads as TGTGCCAGCAGTCCTACACCAGGGGCAAACTTGAACACTGAAGCTTTCTTT. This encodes CASSPTPGANLNTEAFF.

CDR3 DNA: TGTGCCAGCAGAGAAGCCCGGGGACCGACGGGGTACAATGAGCAGTTCTTC. Amino acid sequence: CASREARGPTGYNEQFF. V usage is TRBV7-8 and J usage is TRBJ2-1, with D tentatively TRBD1 or TRBD2 (5 bases each). Deletions cut 6 bases from V and 4 bases from J, with 22 bases between. Germline V gene lookup returns CDR1 SGHVS and CDR2 FQNEAQ. The CDR3 covers 17 residues. Looking up the rest from reference TRBV7-8 and TRBJ2-1 gives the full variable domain: GAGVSQSPRYKVAKRGQDVALRCDPISGHVSLFWYQQALGQGPEFLTYFQNEAQLDKSGLPSDRFFAERPEGSVSTLKIQRTQQEDSAVYLCASREARGPTGYNEQFFGPGTRLTVL.

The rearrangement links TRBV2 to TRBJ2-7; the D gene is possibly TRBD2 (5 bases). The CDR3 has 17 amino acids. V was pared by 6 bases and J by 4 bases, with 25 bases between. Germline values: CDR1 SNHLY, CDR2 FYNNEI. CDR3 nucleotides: TGTGCCAGCAGCGCTAGAGAGGGAGATTTAAAGGGATACGAGCAGTACTTC. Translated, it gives CASSAREGDLKGYEQYF.

The CDR3 DNA sequence: TGCGCCAGCACCTACGGAATGGGGGCTGAGGGCACTGAAGCTTTCTTT. This sequence encodes CASTYGMGAEGTEAFF. The chain recombines TRBV4-1 with TRBJ1-1; tentative D call: TRBD1 (6 bases). V was clipped by 7 bases and J by 4 bases, with 22 bases between them. Germline-derived CDR1 and CDR2 are MGHRA and YSYEKL. The CDR3 totals 16 residues.

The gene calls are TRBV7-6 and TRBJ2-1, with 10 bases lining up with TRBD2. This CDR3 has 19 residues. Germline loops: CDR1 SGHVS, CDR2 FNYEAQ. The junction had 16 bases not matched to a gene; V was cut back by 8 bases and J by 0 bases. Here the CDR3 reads CASGIQGAGGLSSYNEQFF. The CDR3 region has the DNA TGTGCCAGCGGCATACAGGGAGCGGGAGGGTTAAGCTCCTACAATGAGCAGTTCTTC.

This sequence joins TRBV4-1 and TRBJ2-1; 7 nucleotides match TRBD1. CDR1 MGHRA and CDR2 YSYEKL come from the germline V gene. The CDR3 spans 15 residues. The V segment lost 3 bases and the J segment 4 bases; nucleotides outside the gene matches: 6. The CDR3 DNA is TGCGCCAGCAGCCAGTCCCCAGGGGGATACAATGAGCAGTTCTTC. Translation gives CASSQSPGGYNEQFF.